Listed below are T cell receptor beta chains from one sample, sequenced in a study of blood T cell repertoires in COVID-19. Using immunoSEQ multiplex PCR, the repertoire was profiled, and TCRdb retains in-frame clones only, with some absent. The repertoire holds 100,000 to 150,000 clones, with approximately 88% as singletons. The material sequenced was peripheral blood. Source of these receptors: an elderly woman with acute or convalescent COVID-19. CDR3s include the opening cysteine and the closing phenylalanine or tryptophan. The order of the fields is J gene, V gene, clone size, D gene, CDR3 DNA, CDR3 protein. D genes are given only for firm matches. Size tells how often a clone was seen (once, few, many) or the class of an expanded clone, and some rows leave it out.

J gene: TRBJ1-5; V gene: TRBV2; clone size: NA; D gene: NA; CDR3 DNA: TGTGCCAGCTCCGAGGCGGGGACGATGCCCCAGCATTTT; CDR3 protein: CASSEAGTMPQHF
J gene: TRBJ1-4; V gene: TRBV7-2; clone size: NA; D gene: TRBD1; CDR3 DNA: TGTGCCAGCAGCTTTGCGGGACAGGGTTATGAAAAACTGTTTTTT; CDR3 protein: CASSFAGQGYEKLFF
J gene: TRBJ1-2; V gene: TRBV7-2; clone size: NA; D gene: NA; CDR3 DNA: TGTGCCAGCAGCGGCCAACCGGGATCCTATGGCTACACCTTC; CDR3 protein: CASSGQPGSYGYTF
J gene: TRBJ1-2; V gene: TRBV30; clone size: NA; D gene: NA; CDR3 DNA: TGTGCCTGGACTCCCGGCCAGGGGCAGGGCTACACCTTC; CDR3 protein: CAWTPGQGQGYTF
J gene: TRBJ2-3; V gene: TRBV7-2; clone size: NA; D gene: TRBD2; CDR3 DNA: TGTGCCAGCAGCGTACTAGCGGGGGGTCTAGATACGCAGTATTTT; CDR3 protein: CASSVLAGGLDTQYF
J gene: TRBJ2-2; V gene: TRBV6-5; clone size: NA; D gene: TRBD1; CDR3 DNA: TGTGCCAGCAGGGGGACAGGGAGCGGGGAGCTGTTTTTT; CDR3 protein: CASRGTGSGELFF
J gene: TRBJ2-3; V gene: TRBV14; clone size: NA; D gene: NA; CDR3 DNA: TGTGCCAGCAGCCCTAGCCCTTTTACCGCAGATACGCAGTATTTT; CDR3 protein: CASSPSPFTADTQYF
J gene: TRBJ2-3; V gene: TRBV7-2; clone size: NA; D gene: TRBD2; CDR3 DNA: TGTGCCAGCAGCTTAAGGGGGACTAGTCTAGGTACGCAGTATTTT; CDR3 protein: CASSLRGTSLGTQYF
J gene: TRBJ2-2; V gene: TRBV7-2; clone size: NA; D gene: NA; CDR3 DNA: TGTGCCAGCAGCCCACAGAGAAACAGGGGGGAGCTGTTTTTT; CDR3 protein: CASSPQRNRGELFF
J gene: TRBJ1-2; V gene: TRBV4-3; clone size: many; D gene: NA; CDR3 DNA: TGCGCCAGCAGCCAAGCAGCAGGGATTAACTATGGCTACACCTTC; CDR3 protein: CASSQAAGINYGYTF
J gene: TRBJ1-5; V gene: TRBV21-1; clone size: NA; D gene: NA; CDR3 DNA: TGTGCCAGCGGCCACCTCAGGACAAACAGGGGGCCTGCTCAGCCCCAGCATTTT; CDR3 protein: CASGHLRTNRGPAQPQHF
J gene: TRBJ1-1; V gene: TRBV3-1/TRBV3-2; clone size: NA; D gene: NA; CDR3 DNA: TGTGCCAGCAGGCCCTTCGGGGGGCGCAACACTGAAGCTTTCTTT; CDR3 protein: CASRPFGGRNTEAFF
J gene: TRBJ1-2; V gene: TRBV6-6; clone size: NA; D gene: TRBD1; CDR3 DNA: TGTGCCAGCAGGGAGACAGGGGGATATGGCTACACCTTC; CDR3 protein: CASRETGGYGYTF
J gene: TRBJ1-2; V gene: TRBV5-1; clone size: once; D gene: TRBD1; CDR3 DNA: TGCGCCAGCAGCACCTCCACCGGGACAGGGGGAGGCTACACCTTC; CDR3 protein: CASSTSTGTGGGYTF
J gene: TRBJ2-3; V gene: TRBV4-2; clone size: NA; D gene: NA; CDR3 DNA: TGTGCCAGCAGCCTAAATCTCGGGGATACGCAGTATTTT; CDR3 protein: CASSLNLGDTQYF
J gene: TRBJ2-7; V gene: TRBV18; clone size: NA; D gene: NA; CDR3 DNA: TGTGCCAGCTCACCCACTACTTCCAGCTACGAGCAGTACTTC; CDR3 protein: CASSPTTSSYEQYF
J gene: TRBJ2-5; V gene: TRBV20-1; clone size: NA; D gene: TRBD2; CDR3 DNA: TGCAGTGCTAGTACCCCTAGCGGGGGGGAGACCCAGTACTTC; CDR3 protein: CSASTPSGGETQYF
J gene: TRBJ2-5; V gene: TRBV30; clone size: NA; D gene: NA; CDR3 DNA: TGTGCCTGGAGTGCAGGGACTCCACCACAAGAGACCCAGTACTTC; CDR3 protein: CAWSAGTPPQETQYF
J gene: TRBJ1-4; V gene: TRBV9; clone size: NA; D gene: TRBD1; CDR3 DNA: TGTGCCAGTCCCAGACAGGGGGCGCGGGATGAAAAACTGTTTTTT; CDR3 protein: CASPRQGARDEKLFF
J gene: TRBJ1-1; V gene: TRBV7-2; clone size: NA; D gene: NA; CDR3 DNA: TGTGCCAGCAGCATATCTGGGGGCAGGGGCTTTGTGGCTGAAGCTTTCTTT; CDR3 protein: CASSISGGRGFVAEAFF
J gene: TRBJ2-1; V gene: TRBV5-1; clone size: NA; D gene: NA; CDR3 DNA: TGCGCCAGCAGCTTGGGACCCGCAGGGCTCAATGAGCAGTTCTTC; CDR3 protein: CASSLGPAGLNEQFF
J gene: TRBJ1-2; V gene: TRBV13; clone size: NA; D gene: TRBD1; CDR3 DNA: TGTGCCAGCAGCTCCACATTGGACAGGGCGCTCTATGGCTACACCTTC; CDR3 protein: CASSSTLDRALYGYTF
J gene: TRBJ2-2; V gene: TRBV5-1; clone size: NA; D gene: TRBD1; CDR3 DNA: TGCGCCAGCAGCGGGAGACAGGGGAACACCGGGGAGCTGTTTTTT; CDR3 protein: CASSGRQGNTGELFF
J gene: TRBJ1-1; V gene: TRBV6-5; clone size: NA; D gene: TRBD1; CDR3 DNA: TGTGCCAGCAGTTACGAGGGGGCGAACACTGAAGCTTTCTTT; CDR3 protein: CASSYEGANTEAFF
J gene: TRBJ2-5; V gene: TRBV6-6; clone size: once; D gene: NA; CDR3 DNA: TGTGCCAGCAGTTCCCTTGGGACTTCACAAGAGACCCAGTACTTC; CDR3 protein: CASSSLGTSQETQYF
J gene: TRBJ1-1; V gene: TRBV18; clone size: NA; D gene: TRBD1; CDR3 DNA: TGTGCCAGCTCACCTCAACAGGGGGCCCCTGAAGCTTTCTTT; CDR3 protein: CASSPQQGAPEAFF
J gene: TRBJ1-1; V gene: TRBV9; clone size: NA; D gene: TRBD1; CDR3 DNA: TGTGCCAGCAGCGCCCTGGTCGACAGGGGGAGGGACACTGAAGCTTTCTTT; CDR3 protein: CASSALVDRGRDTEAFF
J gene: TRBJ1-1; V gene: TRBV9; clone size: NA; D gene: TRBD1; CDR3 DNA: TGTGCCAGCAGCGCCCCGGGACAGGATGCTGAAGCTTTCTTT; CDR3 protein: CASSAPGQDAEAFF
J gene: TRBJ1-2; V gene: TRBV19; clone size: NA; D gene: TRBD1; CDR3 DNA: TGTGCCAGTAGTGCGTTCCGGACAGGGGAGGATGGCTACACCTTC; CDR3 protein: CASSAFRTGEDGYTF
J gene: TRBJ1-1; V gene: TRBV19; clone size: NA; D gene: TRBD1; CDR3 DNA: TGTGCCAGTAGTATCGTCAGGGGGGATGGGACTGAAGCTTTCTTT; CDR3 protein: CASSIVRGDGTEAFF
J gene: TRBJ1-1; V gene: TRBV11-3; clone size: few; D gene: NA; CDR3 DNA: TGTGCCAGCAGCTTAAGGTTCAACAGTGAAGCTTTCTTT; CDR3 protein: CASSLRFNSEAFF
J gene: TRBJ1-6; V gene: TRBV3-1/TRBV3-2; clone size: NA; D gene: NA; CDR3 DNA: TGTGCCAGCAGGCTAGGGAGGAGGGGTTATAATTCACCCCTCCACTTT; CDR3 protein: CASRLGRRGYNSPLHF
J gene: TRBJ1-4; V gene: TRBV4-3; clone size: NA; D gene: NA; CDR3 DNA: TGCGCCAGCAGCCCCACGGGGGGAGGGGACGAAAAACTGTTTTTT; CDR3 protein: CASSPTGGGDEKLFF
J gene: TRBJ1-2; V gene: TRBV4-3; clone size: NA; D gene: NA; CDR3 DNA: TGCGCCAGCAGCCAAGTTGGGGGACTGAACTATGGCTACACCTTC; CDR3 protein: CASSQVGGLNYGYTF
J gene: TRBJ1-2; V gene: TRBV10-3; clone size: NA; D gene: TRBD1; CDR3 DNA: TGTGCCATTTGGGACAGAAACTATGGCTACACCTTC; CDR3 protein: CAIWDRNYGYTF
J gene: TRBJ2-1; V gene: TRBV7-2; clone size: NA; D gene: NA; CDR3 DNA: TGTGCCAGCAGCTTAGGGGGGCGTTACAATGAGCAGTTCTTC; CDR3 protein: CASSLGGRYNEQFF
J gene: TRBJ1-2; V gene: TRBV11-2; clone size: NA; D gene: TRBD1; CDR3 DNA: TGTGCCAGCAGCCTGGGACAGGTGAATGGCTACACCTTC; CDR3 protein: CASSLGQVNGYTF
J gene: TRBJ2-3; V gene: TRBV7-6; clone size: NA; D gene: TRBD2; CDR3 DNA: TGTGCCAGCAGCTTAGGAGGGAGGGCCAGCACAGATACGCAGTATTTT; CDR3 protein: CASSLGGRASTDTQYF
J gene: TRBJ2-2; V gene: TRBV18; clone size: NA; D gene: TRBD1; CDR3 DNA: TGTGCCAGCTCACTCCGGGACAGACGCACCGGGGAGCTGTTTTTT; CDR3 protein: CASSLRDRRTGELFF
J gene: TRBJ1-2; V gene: TRBV30; clone size: few; D gene: TRBD1; CDR3 DNA: TGTGCCTGGAGCCAAAGTTTAGGGGGACAGGGAGGTGACGGCTACACCTTC; CDR3 protein: CAWSQSLGGQGGDGYTF
J gene: TRBJ2-3; V gene: TRBV7-8; clone size: NA; D gene: TRBD1; CDR3 DNA: TGTGCCAGCAGCTTACCCGTGGGACAGGGATACGGCACAGATACGCAGTATTTT; CDR3 protein: CASSLPVGQGYGTDTQYF
J gene: TRBJ2-3; V gene: TRBV29-1; clone size: NA; D gene: TRBD2; CDR3 DNA: TGCAGCGTAAAGCGGGAGGGAACAGATACGCAGTATTTT; CDR3 protein: CSVKREGTDTQYF
J gene: TRBJ1-6; V gene: TRBV7-2; clone size: few; D gene: TRBD1; CDR3 DNA: TGTGCCAGCAGCAGGACAGGGCATAATTCACCCCTCCACTTT; CDR3 protein: CASSRTGHNSPLHF
J gene: TRBJ2-2; V gene: TRBV7-2; clone size: NA; D gene: TRBD2; CDR3 DNA: TGTGCCAGCAGCTACCTAGCGGGATTGGACACCGGGGAGCTGTTTTTT; CDR3 protein: CASSYLAGLDTGELFF
J gene: TRBJ2-7; V gene: TRBV19; clone size: NA; D gene: TRBD2; CDR3 DNA: TGTGCCAGTAGTATATTCGCTAGCGGGAGAGGCGAGCAGTACTTC; CDR3 protein: CASSIFASGRGEQYF
J gene: TRBJ2-2; V gene: TRBV7-2; clone size: NA; D gene: NA; CDR3 DNA: TGTGCCAGCAGCTTCGGAGCGGACACCGGGGAGCTGTTTTTT; CDR3 protein: CASSFGADTGELFF
J gene: TRBJ2-7; V gene: TRBV4-1; clone size: NA; D gene: NA; CDR3 DNA: TGCGCCAGCAGCCAAGGGGCCAGTGGGGCAGCCTACGAGCAGTACTTC; CDR3 protein: CASSQGASGAAYEQYF
J gene: TRBJ2-4; V gene: TRBV18; clone size: NA; D gene: NA; CDR3 DNA: TGTGCCAGCTCACCACCGTACTCCCCGAGCAAAAACATTCAGTACTTC; CDR3 protein: CASSPPYSPSKNIQYF
J gene: TRBJ1-1; V gene: TRBV19; clone size: NA; D gene: NA; CDR3 DNA: TGTGCCAGTAGTATAGGACAGAACACTGAAGCTTTCTTT; CDR3 protein: CASSIGQNTEAFF
J gene: TRBJ2-2; V gene: TRBV29-1; clone size: NA; D gene: TRBD2; CDR3 DNA: TGCAGCGTTGAAGCTAGCGGGGTGAACACCGGGGAGCTGTTTTTT; CDR3 protein: CSVEASGVNTGELFF
J gene: TRBJ1-1; V gene: TRBV5-1; clone size: once; D gene: NA; CDR3 DNA: TGCGCCAGCAGCTTGGGCAGGGGTTATACTGAAGCTTTCTTT; CDR3 protein: CASSLGRGYTEAFF
J gene: TRBJ2-5; V gene: TRBV7-2; clone size: NA; D gene: NA; CDR3 DNA: TGTGCCAGCAGCGTATATTTCGTCGGTAGCGGCCAAGAGACCCAGTACTTC; CDR3 protein: CASSVYFVGSGQETQYF
J gene: TRBJ2-3; V gene: TRBV6-2/TRBV6-3; clone size: NA; D gene: TRBD2; CDR3 DNA: TGTGCCAGCAGTTACCCAAACACCCGGACTAGCGGTTTTACCAGCACAGATACGCAGTATTTT; CDR3 protein: CASSYPNTRTSGFTSTDTQYF
J gene: TRBJ1-6; V gene: TRBV21-1; clone size: NA; D gene: NA; CDR3 DNA: TGTGCCAGCAGCAAACTCAAGACAGTCTCGAGCTCCTATAATTCACCCCTCCACTTT; CDR3 protein: CASSKLKTVSSSYNSPLHF
J gene: TRBJ1-5; V gene: TRBV3-1/TRBV3-2; clone size: many; D gene: NA; CDR3 DNA: TGTGCCAGCAGCTTCCCAGCAGGGGAAGACAATCAGCCCCAGCATTTT; CDR3 protein: CASSFPAGEDNQPQHF
J gene: TRBJ1-6; V gene: TRBV14; clone size: NA; D gene: NA; CDR3 DNA: TGTGCCAGCAGAGCAGGGGTGAGCTCCTATAATTCACCCCTCCACTTT; CDR3 protein: CASRAGVSSYNSPLHF
J gene: TRBJ2-1; V gene: TRBV7-2; clone size: once; D gene: TRBD2; CDR3 DNA: TGTGCCAGCAGCTTAGTGTGGGCGGGGGGCGTCAAGGACAATGAGCAGTTCTTC; CDR3 protein: CASSLVWAGGVKDNEQFF